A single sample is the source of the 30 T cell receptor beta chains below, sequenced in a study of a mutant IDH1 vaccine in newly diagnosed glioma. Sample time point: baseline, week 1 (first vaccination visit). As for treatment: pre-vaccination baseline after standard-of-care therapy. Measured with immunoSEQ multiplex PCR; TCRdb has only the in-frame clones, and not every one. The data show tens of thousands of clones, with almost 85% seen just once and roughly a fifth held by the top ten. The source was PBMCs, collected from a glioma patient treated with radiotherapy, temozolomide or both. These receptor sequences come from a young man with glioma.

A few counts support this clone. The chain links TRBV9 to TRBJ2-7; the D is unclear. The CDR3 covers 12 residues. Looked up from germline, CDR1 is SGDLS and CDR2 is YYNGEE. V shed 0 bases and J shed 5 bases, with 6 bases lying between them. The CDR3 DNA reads TGTGCCAGCAGCGTAGGACCCGACGAGCAGTACTTC. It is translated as CASSVGPDEQYF.

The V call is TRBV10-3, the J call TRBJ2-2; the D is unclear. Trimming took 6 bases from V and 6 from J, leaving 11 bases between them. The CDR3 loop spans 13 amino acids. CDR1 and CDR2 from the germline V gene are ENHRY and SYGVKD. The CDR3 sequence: CAISATLPGELFF. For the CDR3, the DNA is TGTGCCATCAGCGCGACACTCCCCGGGGAGCTGTTTTTT.

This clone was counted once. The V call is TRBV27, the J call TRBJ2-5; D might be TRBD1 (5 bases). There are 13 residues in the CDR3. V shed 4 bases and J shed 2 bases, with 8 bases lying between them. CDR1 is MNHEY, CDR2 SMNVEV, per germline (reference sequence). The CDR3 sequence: CASSYDRQETQYF. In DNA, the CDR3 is TGTGCCAGCAGTTACGACAGACAAGAGACCCAGTACTTC.

Written as DNA, the CDR3 is TGCGCCAGCAGCTTGTGGGGGGACAGAATCAATGAGCAGTTCTTC. This sequence encodes CASSLWGDRINEQFF. V gene TRBV5-1 combines with J gene TRBJ2-1, with D possibly TRBD1 on 7 matching bases. Germline V gene data show CDR1 as SGHRS and CDR2 as YFSETQ. V was cut by 1 base and J by 6 bases, with 14 bases left in between. The CDR3 is 15 residues long.

The CDR3 DNA sequence: TGTGCCAGCAGTGTTCGTAGGAAGGGCAATCAGCCCCAGCATTTT. This gives the protein CASSVRRKGNQPQHF. The chain uses TRBV25-1 and TRBJ1-5; no clear D. Trimming stripped 4 bases from V and 2 bases from J, with 12 bases between. Per germline, CDR1 MGHDK and CDR2 SYGVNS. The CDR3 runs to 15 residues.

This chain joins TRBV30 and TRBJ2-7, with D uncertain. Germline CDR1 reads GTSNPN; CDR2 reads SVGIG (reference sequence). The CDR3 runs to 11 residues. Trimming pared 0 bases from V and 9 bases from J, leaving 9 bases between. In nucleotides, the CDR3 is TGTGCCTGGAGTGTTCCCGGGTTGCAGTACTTC. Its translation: CAWSVPGLQYF.

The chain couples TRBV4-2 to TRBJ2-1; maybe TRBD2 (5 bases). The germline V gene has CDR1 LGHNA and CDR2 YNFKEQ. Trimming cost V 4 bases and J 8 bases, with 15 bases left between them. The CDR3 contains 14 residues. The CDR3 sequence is CASSPRVPGDEQFF. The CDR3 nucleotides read TGTGCCAGCAGCCCGCGGGTCCCTGGGGATGAGCAGTTCTTC.

The chain's CDR3 is CSVRGTSGSTDTQYF. DNA for the CDR3: TGCAGCGTCCGCGGGACTAGCGGAAGCACAGATACGCAGTATTTT. V and J are TRBV29-1 and TRBJ2-3; the match to TRBD2 covers 11 bases. This CDR3 has 15 amino acids. Per germline, CDR1 SQVTM and CDR2 ANQGSEA. The trim removed 6 bases at V and 0 bases at J, leaving 5 bases unmatched.

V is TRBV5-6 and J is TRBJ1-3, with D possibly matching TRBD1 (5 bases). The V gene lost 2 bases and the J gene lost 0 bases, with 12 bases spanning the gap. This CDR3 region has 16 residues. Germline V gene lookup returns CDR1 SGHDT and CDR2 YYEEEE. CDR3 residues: CASSFFGGNSGNTIYF. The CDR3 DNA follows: TGTGCCAGCAGCTTCTTTGGGGGGAACTCTGGAAACACCATATATTTT.

The CDR3 loop reads CASSYLGATNEKLFF. CDR3 in DNA: TGTGCCAGCAGTTACTTGGGTGCAACTAATGAAAAACTGTTTTTT. The V and J genes are TRBV6-5 and TRBJ1-4, with D unresolved. The germline CDR1 and CDR2 sequences are MNHEY and SVGAGI. There are 15 residues in the CDR3. The V gene lost 1 base and the J gene lost 0 bases, with 6 bases spanning the gap.

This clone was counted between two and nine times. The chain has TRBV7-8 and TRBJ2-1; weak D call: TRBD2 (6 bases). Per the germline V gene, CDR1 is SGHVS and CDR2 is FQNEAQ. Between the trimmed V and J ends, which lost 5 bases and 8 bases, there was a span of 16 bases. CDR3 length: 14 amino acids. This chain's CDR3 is CASSPGLFSDEQFF. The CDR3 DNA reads TGTGCCAGCAGCCCGGGACTTTTTTCCGATGAGCAGTTCTTC.

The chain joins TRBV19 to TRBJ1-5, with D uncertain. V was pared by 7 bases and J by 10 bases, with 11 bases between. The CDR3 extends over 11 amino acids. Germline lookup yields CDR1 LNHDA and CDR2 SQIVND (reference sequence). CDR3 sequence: CASTSTGPQHF. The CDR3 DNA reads TGTGCCAGTACCTCGACCGGACCCCAGCATTTT. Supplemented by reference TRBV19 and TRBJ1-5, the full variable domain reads DGGITQSPKYLFRKEGQNVTLSCEQNLNHDAMYWYRQDPGQGLRLIYYSQIVNDFQKGDIAEGYSVSREKKESFPLTVTSAQKNPTAFYLCASTSTGPQHFGDGTRLSIL.

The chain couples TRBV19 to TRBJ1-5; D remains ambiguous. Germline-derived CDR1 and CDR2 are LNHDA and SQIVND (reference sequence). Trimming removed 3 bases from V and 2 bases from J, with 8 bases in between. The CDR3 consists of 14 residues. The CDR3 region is CASSIRGGNQPQHF. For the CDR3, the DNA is TGTGCCAGTAGTATTAGAGGTGGCAATCAGCCCCAGCATTTT.

The CDR3 sequence is CASSLLQNTDTQYF. The DNA of the CDR3 is TGCGCCAGCAGCTTGCTACAGAACACAGATACGCAGTATTTT. This chain links TRBV5-1 with TRBJ2-3; D is undetermined. V lost 1 base to trimming and J lost 2 bases, with 8 bases between them. Germline CDR1 SGHRS, CDR2 YFSETQ. CDR3 length: 14 residues.

CDR3 residues: CASSRDRAYNEQFF. CDR3 coding DNA: TGTGCCAGCAGTCGGGACAGGGCGTACAATGAGCAGTTCTTC. The V call is TRBV7-2, the J call TRBJ2-1, with 9 nucleotides matching TRBD1. CDR3 length: 14 amino acids. The J segment lost 4 bases and the V segment lost 6 bases, leaving 4 bases of the junction unmatched. The germline V gene has CDR1 SGHTA and CDR2 FQGNSA. The full variable domain, in which reference TRBV7-2 and TRBJ2-1 provide the parts outside the CDR3, is GAGVSQSPSNKVTEKGKDVELRCDPISGHTALYWYRQSLGQGLEFLIYFQGNSAPDKSGLPSDRFSAERTGGSVSTLTIQRTQQEDSAVYLCASSRDRAYNEQFFGPGTRLTVL.

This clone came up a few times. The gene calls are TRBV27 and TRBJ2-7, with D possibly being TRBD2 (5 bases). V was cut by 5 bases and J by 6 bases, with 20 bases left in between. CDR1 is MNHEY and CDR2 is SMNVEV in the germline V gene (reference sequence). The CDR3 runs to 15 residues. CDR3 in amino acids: CASSEISIRGREQYF. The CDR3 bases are TGTGCCAGCAGTGAGATATCGATCCGAGGGCGCGAGCAGTACTTC.

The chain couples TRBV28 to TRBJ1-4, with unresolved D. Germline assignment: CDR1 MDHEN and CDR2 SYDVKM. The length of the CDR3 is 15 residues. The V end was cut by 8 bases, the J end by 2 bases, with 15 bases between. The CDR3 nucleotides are TGTGCCAGCCGCCTCTCGGGAGGGACTAATGAAAAACTGTTTTTT. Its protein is CASRLSGGTNEKLFF.

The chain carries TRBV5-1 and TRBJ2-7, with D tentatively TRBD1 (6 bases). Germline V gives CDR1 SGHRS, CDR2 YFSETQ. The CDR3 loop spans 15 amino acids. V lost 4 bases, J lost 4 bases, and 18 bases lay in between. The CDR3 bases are TGCGCCAGCAGCCCCCAGCCGACAGGTTTTTACGAGCAGTACTTC. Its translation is CASSPQPTGFYEQYF.

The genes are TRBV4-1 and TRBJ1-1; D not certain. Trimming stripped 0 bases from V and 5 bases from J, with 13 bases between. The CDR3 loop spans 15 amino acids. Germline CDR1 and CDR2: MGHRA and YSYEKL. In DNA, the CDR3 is TGCGCCAGCAGCCAAGATCTTGCCTGGCGGACTGAAGCTTTCTTT. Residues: CASSQDLAWRTEAFF.

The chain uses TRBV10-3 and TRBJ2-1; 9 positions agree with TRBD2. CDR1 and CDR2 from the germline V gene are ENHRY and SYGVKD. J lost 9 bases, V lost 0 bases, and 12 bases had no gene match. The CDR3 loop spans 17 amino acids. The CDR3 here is CAISESGPSGAGSEQFF. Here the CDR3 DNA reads TGTGCCATCAGTGAGTCGGGGCCTAGCGGGGCGGGGAGTGAGCAGTTCTTC.

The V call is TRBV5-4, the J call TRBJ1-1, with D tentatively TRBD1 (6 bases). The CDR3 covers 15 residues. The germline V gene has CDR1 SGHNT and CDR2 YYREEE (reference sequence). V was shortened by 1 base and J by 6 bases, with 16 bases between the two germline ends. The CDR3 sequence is CASSLKVGGRSEAFF. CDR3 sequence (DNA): TGTGCCAGCAGCTTGAAGGTGGGGGGCCGATCTGAAGCTTTCTTT.

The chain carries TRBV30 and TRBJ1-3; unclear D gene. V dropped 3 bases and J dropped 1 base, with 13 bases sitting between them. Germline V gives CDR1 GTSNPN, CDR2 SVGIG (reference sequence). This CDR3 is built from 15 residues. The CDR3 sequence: CAWSLQLSSGNTIYF. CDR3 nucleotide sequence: TGTGCCTGGAGCTTACAGTTGAGTTCTGGAAACACCATATATTTT.

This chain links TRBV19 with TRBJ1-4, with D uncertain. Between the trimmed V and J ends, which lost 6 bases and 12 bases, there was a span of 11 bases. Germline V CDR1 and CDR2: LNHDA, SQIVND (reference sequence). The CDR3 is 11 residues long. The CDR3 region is CASRNTWELFF. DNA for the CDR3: TGTGCCAGTAGGAATACCTGGGAACTGTTTTTT.

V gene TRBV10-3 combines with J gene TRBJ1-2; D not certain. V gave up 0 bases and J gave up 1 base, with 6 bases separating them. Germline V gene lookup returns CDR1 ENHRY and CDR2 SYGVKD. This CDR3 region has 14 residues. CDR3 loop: CAISESRFNYGYTF. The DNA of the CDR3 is TGTGCCATCAGTGAGTCACGGTTTAACTATGGCTACACCTTC.

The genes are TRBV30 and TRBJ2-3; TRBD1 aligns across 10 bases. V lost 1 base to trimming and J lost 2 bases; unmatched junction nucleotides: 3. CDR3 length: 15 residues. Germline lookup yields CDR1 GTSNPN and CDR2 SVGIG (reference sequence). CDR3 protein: CAWSGDRGYTDTQYF. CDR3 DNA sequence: TGTGCCTGGAGTGGGGACAGGGGATACACAGATACGCAGTATTTT.

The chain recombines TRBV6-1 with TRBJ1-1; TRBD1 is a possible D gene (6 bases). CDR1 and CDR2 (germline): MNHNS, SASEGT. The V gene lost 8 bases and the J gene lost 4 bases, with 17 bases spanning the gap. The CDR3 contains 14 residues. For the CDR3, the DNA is TGTGCCAGCCTTTTTAGGGACACCTTCACTGAAGCTTTCTTT. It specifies CASLFRDTFTEAFF.

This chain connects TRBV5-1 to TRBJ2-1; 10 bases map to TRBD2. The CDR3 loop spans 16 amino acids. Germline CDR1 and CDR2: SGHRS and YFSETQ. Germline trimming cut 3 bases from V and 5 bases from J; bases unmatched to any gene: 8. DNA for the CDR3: TGCGCCAGCAGCTATGCTGGACTAGCGGTAAACAATGAGCAGTTCTTC. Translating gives CASSYAGLAVNNEQFF.

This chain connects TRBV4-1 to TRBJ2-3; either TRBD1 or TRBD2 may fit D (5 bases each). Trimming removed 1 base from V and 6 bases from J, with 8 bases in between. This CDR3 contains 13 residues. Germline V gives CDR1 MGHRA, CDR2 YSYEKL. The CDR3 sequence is CASSQGRDDTQYF. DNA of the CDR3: TGCGCCAGCAGCCAAGGAAGGGACGATACGCAGTATTTT.

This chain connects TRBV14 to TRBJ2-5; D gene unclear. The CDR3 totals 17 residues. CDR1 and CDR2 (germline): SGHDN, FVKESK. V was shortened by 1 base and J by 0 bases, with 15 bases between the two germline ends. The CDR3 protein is CASSQVRSWYDQETQYF. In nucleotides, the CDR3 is TGTGCCAGCAGCCAAGTCAGGAGCTGGTACGACCAAGAGACCCAGTACTTC.

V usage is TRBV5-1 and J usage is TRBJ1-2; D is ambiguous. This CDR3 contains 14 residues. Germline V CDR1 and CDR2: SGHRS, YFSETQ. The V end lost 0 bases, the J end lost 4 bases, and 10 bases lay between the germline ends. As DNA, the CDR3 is TGCGCCAGCAGCTTGGATGAAAACATCTATGGCTACACCTTC. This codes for CASSLDENIYGYTF.